The clone carrying this T cell receptor (beta chain) has more than one count but fewer than ten. The antigen remains undetermined. V lost 2 bases to trimming and J lost 5 bases, with 9 bases between them. The length of the CDR3 is 12 residues. Germline CDR1 and CDR2: DFQATT and SNEGSKA (reference sequence). Unique molecular identifiers (one per individual cDNA molecule) were attached. TCRdb redid the calling of the 5' RACE reads with MiXCR, one entry per CDR3 protein. The data contain under 90,000 distinct CDR3 sequences, roughly 13% of them singletons. The data are from a study of early T cells in non-severe SARS-CoV-2 infection. Across the study: With bulk RNA from unsorted whole blood as input, sequencing yielded unpaired chains.

Study-level points and caveats: VDJdb matching favored anti-spike CD8 responses, missing private and CD4 specificities.

The V gene is TRBV20-1, the J gene TRBJ1-1; TRBD1 is a possible D gene (6 bases). Sequences were obtained from whole blood. This receptor was obtained from an adult who was a healthcare worker with PCR-confirmed SARS-CoV-2 infection or an uninfected control (not recorded which). The CDR3 sequence is CSARRGETEAFF. Here the CDR3 DNA reads TGCAGTGCTAGAAGGGGGGAGACTGAAGCTTTCTTT.